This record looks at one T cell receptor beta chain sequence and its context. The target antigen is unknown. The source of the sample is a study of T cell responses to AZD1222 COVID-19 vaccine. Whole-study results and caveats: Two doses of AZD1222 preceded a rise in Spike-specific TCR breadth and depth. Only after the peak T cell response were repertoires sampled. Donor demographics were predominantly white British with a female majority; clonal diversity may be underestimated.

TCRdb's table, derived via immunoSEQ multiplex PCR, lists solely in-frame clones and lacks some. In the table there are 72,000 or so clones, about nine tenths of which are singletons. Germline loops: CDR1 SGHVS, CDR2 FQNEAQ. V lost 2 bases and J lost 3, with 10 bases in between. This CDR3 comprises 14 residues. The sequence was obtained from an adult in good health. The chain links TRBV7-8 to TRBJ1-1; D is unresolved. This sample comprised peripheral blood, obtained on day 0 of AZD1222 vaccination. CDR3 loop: CASSLRLLDTEAFF. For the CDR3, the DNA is TGTGCCAGCAGCTTAAGACTGCTGGACACTGAAGCTTTCTTT.